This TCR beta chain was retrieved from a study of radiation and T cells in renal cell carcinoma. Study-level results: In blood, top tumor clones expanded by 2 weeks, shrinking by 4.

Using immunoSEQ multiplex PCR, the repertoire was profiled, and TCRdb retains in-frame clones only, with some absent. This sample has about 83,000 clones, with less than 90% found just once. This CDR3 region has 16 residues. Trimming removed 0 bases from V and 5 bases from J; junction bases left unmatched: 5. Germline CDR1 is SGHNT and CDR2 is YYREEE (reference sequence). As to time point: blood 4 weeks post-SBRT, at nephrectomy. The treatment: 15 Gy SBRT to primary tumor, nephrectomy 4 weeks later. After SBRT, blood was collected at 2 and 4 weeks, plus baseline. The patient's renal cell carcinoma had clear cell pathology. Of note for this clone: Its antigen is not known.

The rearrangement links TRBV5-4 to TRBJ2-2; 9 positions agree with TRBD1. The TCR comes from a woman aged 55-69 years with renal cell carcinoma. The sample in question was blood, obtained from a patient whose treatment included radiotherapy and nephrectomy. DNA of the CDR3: TGTGCCAGCAGCTTGGCGCCGGGACAGGGAACCGGGGAGCTGTTTTTT. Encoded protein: CASSLAPGQGTGELFF. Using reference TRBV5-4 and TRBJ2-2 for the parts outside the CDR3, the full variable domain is ETGVTQSPTHLIKTRGQQVTLRCSSQSGHNTVSWYQQALGQGPQFIFQYYREEENGRGNFPPRFSGLQFPNYSSELNVNALELDDSALYLCASSLAPGQGTGELFFGEGSRLTVL.